A selection of T cell receptor beta chains follows, all from one sample in a study of T cell responses to AZD1222 COVID-19 vaccine. Profiled with immunoSEQ multiplex PCR; TCRdb holds only in-frame clones, not every one. The table has over 130,000 clones, 80% to 95% seen once. The sample in question was peripheral blood, obtained 28 days after the second AZD1222 dose. These receptors were collected from an adult who received the AZD1222 COVID-19 vaccine. Both conserved end residues are part of each CDR3. A D gene is named only where the DNA matches it firmly. Only some rows state a clone size, as once, few, many or a class for expanded clones.

V	size	D	J	DNA	CDR3
TRBV12-3/TRBV12-4	NA	TRBD1	TRBJ2-1	TGTGCCAGCCGAATTTGGGACAGGGGTGAGCAGTTCTTC	CASRIWDRGEQFF
TRBV5-1	NA	TRBD1	TRBJ1-5	TGCGCCAGCAGGACAGGGGCGAATCAGCCCCAGCATTTT	CASRTGANQPQHF
TRBV7-9	NA	TRBD1	TRBJ2-4	TGTGCCAGCAGCCCAGGGGGAATCGCCAAAAACATTCAGTACTTC	CASSPGGIAKNIQYF
TRBV7-9	NA	NA	TRBJ2-1	TGTGCCAGCGGCCAGAGGGCTTTGGGCTATGAGCAGTTCTTC	CASGQRALGYEQFF
TRBV28	once	TRBD1	TRBJ1-2	TGTGCCAGCAGCCGACGGACAGGGGGACGTGGCTACACCTTC	CASSRRTGGRGYTF
TRBV7-2	NA	NA	TRBJ2-1	TGTGCCAGCAGCTCCGGGGGCTTAGCGCCCCTGGGGAAGTTCTTC	CASSSGGLAPLGKFF
TRBV5-3	NA	TRBD1	TRBJ1-6	TGTGCCAGAAGCTTGAGCTTTGGACAGGGGGCCGGTTCACCCCTCCACTTT	CARSLSFGQGAGSPLHF
TRBV27	NA	TRBD2	TRBJ2-7	TGTGCCAGCCGAGACAGGGGGAAAGGACTAGCGGGAGAACCTATACCCTACGAGCAGTACTTC	CASRDRGKGLAGEPIPYEQYF
TRBV7-7	NA	TRBD2	TRBJ2-7	TGTGCCAGCACCCCTGGGCAGCGGGAGACCTCCTACGAGCAGTACTTC	CASTPGQRETSYEQYF
TRBV5-4	NA	TRBD2	TRBJ2-1	TGTGCCAGCAGCCCAGGACTAGCGGGGCCTTTAAGCTCCTACAATGAGCAGTTCTTC	CASSPGLAGPLSSYNEQFF
TRBV3-1/TRBV3-2	NA	NA	TRBJ1-4	TGTGCCAGCAGCCCGACAGGAAGGTATGAAAAACTGTTTTTT	CASSPTGRYEKLFF
TRBV6-5	NA	NA	TRBJ2-7	TGTGCCAGCAGTTACTCGTTTCAGGGTTTCTACGAGCAGTACTTC	CASSYSFQGFYEQYF
TRBV7-2	NA	NA	TRBJ1-5	TGTGCCAGCAGCTTAGTTGGAGATAGCAATCAGCCCCAGCATTTT	CASSLVGDSNQPQHF
TRBV7-9	NA	NA	TRBJ1-5	TGTGCCAGCAGCTTAGAAGTAACAGTTTATAGCAATCAGCCCCAGCATTTT	CASSLEVTVYSNQPQHF
TRBV12-3/TRBV12-4	NA	NA	TRBJ1-5	TGTGCCAGCAGTTTTGGGAGCAATCAGCCCCAGCATTTT	CASSFGSNQPQHF
TRBV5-5	NA	NA	TRBJ2-2	TGTGCCAGCAGCTTGGCAGGGAATACCGGAAAGGAGCTGTTTTTT	CASSLAGNTGKELFF
TRBV9	NA	TRBD1	TRBJ1-5	TGTGCCAGCAGCGTAGGGGACAGTCATCAGCCCCAGCATTTT	CASSVGDSHQPQHF
TRBV27	NA	NA	TRBJ1-1	TGTGCCAGCAGTTTATCGAAACAGAACACTGAAGCTTTCTTT	CASSLSKQNTEAFF
TRBV3-1/TRBV3-2	NA	NA	TRBJ2-3	TGTGCCAGCAGCCAAGACGTAGCCCCGACCACAGATACGCAGTATTTT	CASSQDVAPTTDTQYF
TRBV2	NA	TRBD2	TRBJ2-7	TGTGCCAGCAGTGACTTTGTGGCGGGAGATCTCCGCTACGAGCAGTACTTC	CASSDFVAGDLRYEQYF
TRBV6-2/TRBV6-3	few	NA	TRBJ2-1	TGTGCCAGCAGTTCATCTAGCGAGTACAATGAGCAGTTCTTC	CASSSSSEYNEQFF
TRBV12-5	NA	NA	TRBJ1-5	TGTGCTAGTGGTCCCCGCACGGGGGAGAATAGCAATCAGCCCCAGCATTTT	CASGPRTGENSNQPQHF
TRBV9	NA	TRBD1	TRBJ2-7	TGTGCCAGCAGCCGTCAGGGGGCCGGCTCCTACGAGCAGTACTTC	CASSRQGAGSYEQYF
TRBV7-8	NA	NA	TRBJ2-2	TGTGCCAGCAGCTTTACTAGCCAAGGGGAGCTGTTTTTT	CASSFTSQGELFF
TRBV27	NA	TRBD1	TRBJ2-3	TGTGCCAGCAGGGAGTTAGGGACAGGGGTTCCAGATACGCAGTATTTT	CASRELGTGVPDTQYF
TRBV29-1	NA	TRBD2	TRBJ2-7	TGCAGCGTTGAAGTGCGGCTAGCGGGAGGTCGGGAGCAGTACTTC	CSVEVRLAGGREQYF
TRBV3-1/TRBV3-2	NA	TRBD1	TRBJ1-2	TGTGCCAGCAGCCAAGGGGGGACAGGGTATGGCTACACCTTC	CASSQGGTGYGYTF
TRBV18	NA	NA	TRBJ2-3	TGTGCCAGCTCACCAACTCCGGTCACAGATACGCAGTATTTT	CASSPTPVTDTQYF
TRBV3-1/TRBV3-2	NA	NA	TRBJ1-2	TGTGCCAGCAGTCAAGGGGGGGCGGGCTATGGCTACACCTTC	CASSQGGAGYGYTF
TRBV6-2/TRBV6-3	NA	NA	TRBJ2-5	TGTGCCAGCAGTTACGGGGGGCGCCGAGAGACCCAGTACTTC	CASSYGGRRETQYF
TRBV28	NA	NA	TRBJ1-5	TGTGCCAGCAGTCCTGACTCGGCGCTTGGAGTGCCCCAGCATTTT	CASSPDSALGVPQHF
TRBV28	NA	NA	TRBJ1-6	TGTGCCAGCAGAGGTCCGGCTGGTTCACCCCTCCACTTT	CASRGPAGSPLHF
TRBV7-6	NA	TRBD2	TRBJ2-1	TGTGCCAGCAGCTTAGGGCTAGCGGGCACCTACAATGAGCAGTTCTTC	CASSLGLAGTYNEQFF
TRBV13	once	TRBD2	TRBJ2-7	TGTGCCAGCAGCTTAGGCCTCGGGGGGGACTATCATTACGAGCAGTACTTC	CASSLGLGGDYHYEQYF
TRBV19	NA	NA	TRBJ2-1	TGTGCCAGTAGTATAGTTCCCGGGGGCGAGCAGTTCTTC	CASSIVPGGEQFF
TRBV5-1	NA	NA	TRBJ1-1	TGCGCCAGCAGCTTGACGGTTGGGAACACTGAAGCTTTCTTT	CASSLTVGNTEAFF
TRBV10-3	once	NA	TRBJ2-7	TGTGCCATCAGGGGGGGGGCACCAAACTACGAGCAGTACTTC	CAIRGGAPNYEQYF
TRBV11-3	NA	NA	TRBJ1-1	TGTGCCAGCAGCCCCCCCCGAACTGTTGAAGCTTTCTTT	CASSPPRTVEAFF
TRBV11-2	NA	TRBD1	TRBJ1-5	TGTGCCAGCAGCCGTGGAGGACAGGGTATGGATCAGCCCCAGCATTTT	CASSRGGQGMDQPQHF
TRBV5-1	NA	NA	TRBJ2-3	TGCGCCAGCACTGAGAGCACAGATACGCAGTATTTT	CASTESTDTQYF
TRBV6-2/TRBV6-3	NA	NA	TRBJ2-5	TGTGCCAGCAGCCCCGGAGAGCGCAGAGAGACCCAGTACTTC	CASSPGERRETQYF
TRBV7-3	NA	NA	TRBJ2-7	TGTGCCAGCAGCTTAACGCCTGGACTAACCACCGAGCAGTACTTC	CASSLTPGLTTEQYF
TRBV27	NA	TRBD1	TRBJ1-5	TGTGCCAGCAGGTACCCCGGGACAGGCAATCAGCCCCAGCATTTT	CASRYPGTGNQPQHF
TRBV2	NA	TRBD1	TRBJ2-6	TGTGCCAGCAGTGAGACAGGGGGAGCTGGGGCCAACGTCCTGACTTTC	CASSETGGAGANVLTF
TRBV2	NA	NA	TRBJ2-4	TGTGCCAGCAGTGAAGCGGACATTCAGTACTTC	CASSEADIQYF
TRBV4-1	NA	NA	TRBJ1-4	TGCGCCAGCAGCCAACCCGGGGGATTCCGTGAAAAACTGTTTTTT	CASSQPGGFREKLFF
TRBV7-9	NA	TRBD2	TRBJ2-2	TGTGCCAGCAACTTTGGAGCGGGGGATAACACCGGGGAGCTGTTTTTT	CASNFGAGDNTGELFF